Reported below is one T cell receptor beta chain. Antigen specificity is unknown. Time point noted: cycle 4 day 1 (C4D1), after less than seven weeks of nivolumab. Following autologous stem cell transplantation, relapse occurred in every patient, and exposure to brentuximab vedotin varied. This specimen belongs to a study of PD-1 blockade in classical Hodgkin lymphoma. Overall study context: Patients were given intravenous nivolumab, 3 mg/kg, every 2 weeks.

The germline gives CDR1 SGHRS, CDR2 YFSETQ. V gave up 0 bases and J gave up 4 bases; unmatched junction bases: 3. The CDR3 is 15 amino acids. Method: immunoSEQ multiplex PCR; TCRdb's copy keeps in-frame clones and lacks some. Of approximately 93,000 clones in the sample, roughly 73% were seen once. Overall study findings and caveats: Before treatment, TCR diversity in newly diagnosed patients was reportedly lower than in healthy donors. Individuals initiating nivolumab under 1 year after ASCT were excluded.

The chain recombines TRBV5-1 with TRBJ1-5, with 8 nucleotides matching TRBD1. Sequenced here: peripheral blood mononuclear cells (PBMCs), sampled before the fourth cycle of nivolumab. This clonotype was sampled from a human donor with classical Hodgkin lymphoma. The CDR3 reads CASSLGGQGNQPQHF. In DNA form, the CDR3 reads TGCGCCAGCAGCTTGGGAGGACAGGGAAATCAGCCCCAGCATTTT.